This T cell receptor beta chain came from a study of cytomegalovirus exposure and HLA in healthy donors. Looking at the study overall: Early released data comprised 80 million to 90 million unique TCRs from HLA-typed donors. Broader study findings: TCR beta V- and J-gene trimming was later associated with a missense DCLRE1C variant. When a later analysis was performed, an Asian-associated ancestry cluster reportedly had fewer N-insertions than the roughly 690-donor mean.

The PCR ran on 60 Vbeta and 13 Jbeta primers. Method: immunoSEQ multiplex PCR; TCRdb's copy keeps in-frame clones and lacks some. The sample consists of about 110,000 clones, roughly 73% of them appearing once. This CDR3 has 14 amino acids. Trimming stripped 3 bases from V and 8 bases from J, with 16 bases between. Germline assignment: CDR1 MGHDK and CDR2 SYGVNS. A note on this clone: Its antigen is unknown.

Sequenced material: PBMCs. The TCR comes from a woman in her twenties or thirties in good health and CMV-seronegative. The genes are TRBV25-1 and TRBJ1-2; D is uncertain. The CDR3 spells CASSEVTRGYGYTF. CDR3 DNA: TGTGCCAGCAGTGAGGTAACCCGAGGGTACGGCTACACCTTC.